The 15 T cell receptor beta chains listed next were all sequenced from one sample in a study of blood T cells in healthy people across ages. Primers used in a second PCR of about 7 to 11 cycles were a sample-barcoded 5' primer and a J-beta primer mix. TCRdb used MiXCR to reprocess the 5' RACE reads, holding one entry per CDR3 protein. The data contain about 1.6 million distinct CDR3 sequences, about 31% of them seen just once; the ten biggest clones take up over 9%. Sequenced: blood. The receptors come from a woman in her 30s in good health.

This rearrangement joins TRBV6-6 to TRBJ2-5, with 13 bases aligning to TRBD2. CDR3 length: 15 amino acids. V lost 7 bases and J lost 4; bases outside the gene matches: 6. From germline, CDR1 is MNHNY and CDR2 SVGAGI (reference sequence). This CDR3 reads CASNLLAGGAETQYF. CDR3 DNA sequence: TGTGCCAGCAACCTACTAGCGGGGGGGGCAGAGACCCAGTACTTC.

This clonotype was found a few times. The chain carries TRBV5-1 and TRBJ2-5; 7 bases agree with TRBD2. Trimming cost V 4 bases and J 5 bases; bases outside gene matches: 14. This CDR3 is 16 amino acids long. Germline V gives CDR1 SGHRS, CDR2 YFSETQ. The CDR3 DNA reads TGCGCCAGCAGCCCTCTCGGAGCGGGGCGCTCCGAGACCCAGTACTTC. This encodes CASSPLGAGRSETQYF.

The rearrangement joins TRBV21-1 to TRBJ2-1. TRBV21-1 represents a pseudogene. The CDR3 spans 17 residues. This chain's CDR3 is CASSKEGQIVETNEQFF. The CDR3 nucleotides are TGTGCCAGCAGCAAAGAGGGTCAGATTGTGGAGACGAATGAGCAGTTCTTC.

V gene TRBV6-1 combines with J gene TRBJ2-5; 12 bases map to TRBD2. The DNA end favors TRBJ2-7, so the J call may be wrong. Germline V gene data show CDR1 as MNHNS and CDR2 as SASEGT. The CDR3 totals 15 residues. CDR3 region: CASISPTSGRSEQYF. DNA of the CDR3: TGTGCCAGCATCTCACCGACTAGCGGGAGATCCGAGCAGTACTTC.

This sequence joins TRBV6-2 or TRBV6-3 and TRBJ2-1; no firm D call. V gave up 1 base and J gave up 6 bases, with 7 bases separating them. Per the germline V gene, CDR1 is MNHEY and CDR2 is SVGEGT. There are 13 residues in the CDR3. The CDR3 loop is CASSYLSGNEQFF. Here the CDR3 DNA reads TGTGCCAGCAGTTACTTGTCAGGCAATGAGCAGTTCTTC.

The chain recombines TRBV28 with TRBJ1-4; unclear D gene. Trimming took off 2 bases at V and 6 bases at J, with 10 bases between the two ends. The germline CDR1 and CDR2 sequences are MDHEN and SYDVKM. CDR3 length: 14 residues. Written as DNA, the CDR3 is TGTGCCAGCAGTTTAGGAGGGCGGCATGAAAAACTGTTTTTT. Translated: CASSLGGRHEKLFF.

This clonotype was detected a few times. The V and J genes are TRBV5-4 and TRBJ1-2; 7 bases fit TRBD1. Per germline, CDR1 SGHNT and CDR2 YYREEE (reference sequence). With V trimmed by 5 bases and J by 0 bases, 4 bases remained unmatched. This CDR3 has 14 amino acids. CDR3: CASRDRKTNYGYTF. The CDR3 coding sequence is TGTGCCAGCAGGGACAGGAAAACTAACTATGGCTACACCTTC.

This clonotype has just a few counts. This chain connects TRBV9 to TRBJ2-1; D is perhaps TRBD2 (5 bases). V was clipped by 3 bases and J by 10 bases, with 14 bases between them. Germline V gives CDR1 SGDLS, CDR2 YYNGEE. CDR3 size: 13 residues. In DNA form, the CDR3 reads TGTGCCAGCAGCGCCGTCACTAGTTCGGAGCAGTTCTTC. Translated, it gives CASSAVTSSEQFF.

This clonotype turned up a few times. This chain links TRBV2 with TRBJ2-3; D is possibly TRBD1 (5 bases). Deletions cut 4 bases from V and 2 bases from J, with 13 bases between. The germline CDR1 and CDR2 sequences are SNHLY and FYNNEI. The CDR3 is 15 residues long. The chain's CDR3 is CASSGAGPYTDTQYF. CDR3 nucleotides: TGTGCCAGCAGTGGGGCAGGGCCTTACACAGATACGCAGTATTTT.

This clonotype was seen once. V gene TRBV29-1 combines with J gene TRBJ2-7, with D possibly matching TRBD2 (6 bases). The J call is in doubt because the DNA end fits TRBJ2-5 better. Germline lookup yields CDR1 SQVTM and CDR2 ANQGSEA. This CDR3 is built from 14 residues. The CDR3 DNA reads TGCAGCGTTGGTGGTAGCGGACCCCAAAGGACCCAGTACTTC. Translated, it gives CSVGGSGPQRTQYF.

The chain couples TRBV5-1 to TRBJ2-5, with TRBD2 identical over 9 bases. The germline V gene has CDR1 SGHRS and CDR2 YFSETQ. The CDR3 extends over 15 amino acids. The J segment lost 2 bases and the V segment lost 1 base, leaving 3 bases of the junction unmatched. The CDR3 DNA reads TGCGCCAGCAGCTTGTGGGGACTAGCTCAAGAGACCCAGTACTTC. Encoded protein: CASSLWGLAQETQYF.

The chain combines TRBV10-3 with TRBJ2-1; D may correspond to TRBD1 or TRBD2 (5 bases each). The length of the CDR3 is 11 residues. Germline V gives CDR1 ENHRY, CDR2 SYGVKD. The ends were cut back, 10 bases at V and 9 bases at J, with 13 bases in the middle. CDR3 coding DNA: TGTGCCACTGGGGACCCGAGTGAGCAGTTCTTC. This translates into CATGDPSEQFF.

The chain couples TRBV21-1 to TRBJ1-2; the DNA was not used to check the table's D call, TRBD1. TRBV21-1 is marked as a pseudogene. CDR3 size: 15 residues. CDR3 bases: TGTGCCAGCAGCAAAGGGGGACAGGGGGCAGGTGGCTACACCTTC. This sequence encodes CASSKGGQGAGGYTF.

The chain links TRBV16 to TRBJ2-1; possibly TRBD1 for D (6 bases). Deletions cut 2 bases from V and 4 bases from J, with 12 bases between. Germline V gene lookup returns CDR1 KGHSY and CDR2 FQNENV. This CDR3 comprises 15 residues. For the CDR3, the DNA is TGTGCCAGCAGCCAACTCCAGGGGCAATACAATGAGCAGTTCTTC. It specifies CASSQLQGQYNEQFF. Together with reference TRBV16 and TRBJ2-1, the CDR3 gives the full variable domain: GEEVAQTPKHLVRGEGQKAKLYCAPIKGHSYVFWYQQVLKNEFKFLISFQNENVFDETGMPKERFSAKCLPNSPCSLEIQATKLEDSAVYFCASSQLQGQYNEQFFGPGTRLTVL.

This clonotype has only a few counts. The chain has TRBV15 and TRBJ2-7; D may be TRBD1 (5 bases). The CDR3 loop spans 14 amino acids. Trimming took 1 base from V and 0 from J, leaving 7 bases between them. CDR1 LNHNV and CDR2 YYDKDF come from the germline V gene (reference sequence). The CDR3 DNA sequence: TGTGCCACCAGCAGAGCAGGGCGCTCCTACGAGCAGTACTTC. Protein product: CATSRAGRSYEQYF.